This T cell receptor (beta chain) was sequenced during a study of T cell repertoires in cytomegalovirus infection. Study-level information: Based on public TCR beta signatures, there were indications of CMV infection and of a matching HLA type. Study outcomes and limitations: HLA-C-restricted CMV clonotypes gave the most frequent clonotype in two of eight donors.

This clonotype was counted only a few times. Its antigen is as yet unknown. Germline CDR1 and CDR2: KGHSH and LQKENI. Trimming cost V 3 bases and J 4 bases, with 16 bases left between them. There are 16 residues in the CDR3. MiXCR was run by TCRdb on the reads, yielding one entry per CDR3 protein. The sample lists a few hundred thousand distinct CDR3 sequences; under 20% were seen once. V is TRBV18 and J is TRBJ2-1; perhaps D is TRBD1 or TRBD2 (5 bases each). The clonotype was recovered from a human donor in good health (CMV status not recorded). Some clones in this sample may be carry-over from other donors' samples. Material: PBMCs. CDR3 residues: CASSPFAGTPYNEQFF. The CDR3 bases are TGTGCCAGCTCACCTTTTGCCGGGACCCCATACAATGAGCAGTTCTTC.